This T cell receptor beta chain was retrieved from a study of blood T cells in healthy people across ages. Study overall: About one barcoded TCR beta cDNA was captured per two T cells.

CDR3 size: 20 residues. The V and J ends lost 1 base and 6 bases, in that order; junction bases with no gene match: 21. Germline assignment: CDR1 LGHNA and CDR2 YNFKEQ. The use of a sample-barcoded 5' primer and a J-beta primer mix characterized a second PCR of roughly 6 to 11 cycles. Each cDNA was tagged by a template-switch adaptor containing 12 random nucleotides. TCRdb reanalysed the 5' RACE reads using MiXCR and keeps one entry per CDR3 protein. Of 850,000 to 1,100,000 distinct CDR3 sequences in the sample, under 40% were seen once. Drawn from each donor were roughly 9.4 milliliters of peripheral blood.

The V call is TRBV4-2, the J call TRBJ2-1; 7 positions match TRBD2. The material sequenced was blood. This clonotype was obtained from a man aged 18-30 years in good health. DNA for the CDR3: TGTGCCAGCAGCCAAGCCCGACAGATAATAGCACGGGGGGAATTCAATGAGCAGTTCTTC. This gives the protein CASSQARQIIARGEFNEQFF.